The 17 T cell receptor beta chains reported below all come from one sample, sequenced in a study of blood T cell repertoires in COVID-19. TCRdb keeps only in-frame clones here, not all; method: immunoSEQ multiplex PCR. The table lists a few hundred thousand clones, 80% to 90% of them singletons. Specimen: PBMCs or T cells enriched from blood (not recorded which). The receptors were sampled from a woman under 30 who had recovered from COVID-19.

The chain uses TRBV9 and TRBJ2-5; 8 nucleotides align to TRBD2. V was clipped by 0 bases and J by 3 bases; unmatched bases: 10. Germline V gives CDR1 SGDLS, CDR2 YYNGEE. This CDR3 has 17 amino acids. DNA of the CDR3: TGTGCCAGCAGCGTAGCCCCGCGAGCGGGAGTTGAAGAGACCCAGTACTTC. It is translated as CASSVAPRAGVEETQYF.

This chain connects TRBV25-1 to TRBJ2-1, with 7 bases aligning to TRBD2. CDR3 length: 14 residues. V was pared by 7 bases and J by 2 bases, with 5 bases of the junction left unmatched. CDR1 and CDR2 (germline): MGHDK, SYGVNS. CDR3: CASTSSGTYNEQFF. CDR3 nucleotide sequence: TGTGCCAGCACCTCTAGCGGAACCTACAATGAGCAGTTCTTC.

This clone has only one observation. The CDR3 here is CASSSTGISYEQYF. CDR3 bases: TGTGCCAGCAGTTCGACCGGGATATCCTACGAGCAGTACTTC. This rearrangement joins TRBV28 to TRBJ2-7; D is possibly TRBD2 (5 bases). The CDR3 consists of 14 residues. V dropped 4 bases and J dropped 1 base, with 11 bases sitting between them. Germline CDR1 and CDR2: MDHEN and SYDVKM.

The CDR3 reads CASSQTVGGSPLHF. In DNA, the CDR3 is TGCGCCAGCAGCCAAACTGTGGGGGGTTCACCCCTCCACTTT. This chain uses TRBV4-1 with TRBJ1-6, with D possibly TRBD1 on 5 matching bases. V was clipped by 2 bases and J by 9 bases, with 11 bases between them. Looked up from germline, CDR1 is MGHRA and CDR2 is YSYEKL. The CDR3 length is 14 residues.

The chain carries TRBV6-6 and TRBJ1-3; D call uncertain. V lost 6 bases to trimming and J lost 2 bases, with 14 bases between them. CDR3 length: 15 residues. In germline, CDR1 is MNHNY, CDR2 SVGAGI (reference sequence). The CDR3 DNA reads TGTGCCAGCAGGTCCGGCGGAGGCACTGGAAACACCATATATTTT. Its translation is CASRSGGGTGNTIYF.

The chain employs TRBV20-1 and TRBJ2-1; TRBD2 might be the D (7 bases). Germline CDR1 reads DFQATT; CDR2 reads SNEGSKA (reference sequence). The ends were cut back, 3 bases at V and 7 bases at J, with 22 bases in the middle. CDR3 length equals 16 residues. CDR3 DNA: TGCAGTGCTAGTAAATTGGGGGGGCGGGAGCGGAATGAGCAGTTCTTC. It specifies CSASKLGGRERNEQFF.

The chain has TRBV9 and TRBJ2-1; 10 nucleotides agree with TRBD2. The V and J ends lost 1 base and 8 bases, in that order; junction bases with no gene match: 9. The CDR3 has 16 residues. Germline CDR1 SGDLS, CDR2 YYNGEE. CDR3 sequence: CASSVRAASGGDEQFF. The CDR3 DNA reads as TGTGCCAGCAGCGTAAGGGCAGCTAGCGGGGGTGATGAGCAGTTCTTC. Filled out from reference TRBV9 and TRBJ2-1, the complete variable domain reads DSGVTQTPKHLITATGQRVTLRCSPRSGDLSVYWYQQSLDQGLQFLIQYYNGEERAKGNILERFSAQQFPDLHSELNLSSLELGDSALYFCASSVRAASGGDEQFFGPGTRLTVL.

The chain recombines TRBV10-3 with TRBJ2-7, with D perhaps matching TRBD1 (5 bases). The CDR3 contains 15 residues. The V gene's germline CDR1 is ENHRY and CDR2 SYGVKD. V was cut by 6 bases and J by 7 bases, with 22 bases left in between. The CDR3 coding sequence is TGTGCCATCAGGAATACCCTGGACATCCCGTCGGAGCAGTACTTC. As protein: CAIRNTLDIPSEQYF.

CDR3 DNA sequence: TGTGCCAGCAGTTCAATGAATGAAAAACTGTTTTTT. Residues: CASSSMNEKLFF. V usage is TRBV28 and J usage is TRBJ1-4, with no clear D. The V gene's germline CDR1 is MDHEN and CDR2 SYDVKM. Trimming took 4 bases from V and 5 from J, leaving 5 bases between them. This CDR3 is built from 12 residues.

The chain carries TRBV11-2 and TRBJ1-4, with TRBD1 identical over 9 bases. In germline, CDR1 is SGHAT, CDR2 FQNNGV. The CDR3 is made up of 14 amino acids. Trimming removed 4 bases from V and 10 bases from J; junction bases left unmatched: 7. The CDR3 spells CASSSPGQGGKLFF. The CDR3 bases are TGTGCCAGCAGCTCACCGGGACAGGGTGGAAAACTGTTTTTT.

The rearrangement links TRBV7-9 to TRBJ2-7; 8 bases fit TRBD1. The CDR3 extends over 16 amino acids. V was clipped by 7 bases and J by 3 bases; unmatched bases: 14. Germline lookup yields CDR1 SEHNR and CDR2 FQNEAQ (reference sequence). This chain's CDR3 is CASNSAGGSGGYEQYF. Written as DNA, the CDR3 is TGTGCCAGCAACAGCGCAGGGGGCTCCGGGGGCTACGAGCAGTACTTC. The whole variable domain, remainder taken from reference TRBV7-9 and TRBJ2-7, is DTGVSQNPRHKITKRGQNVTFRCDPISEHNRLYWYRQTLGQGPEFLTYFQNEAQLEKSRLLSDRFSAERPKGSFSTLEIQRTEQGDSAMYLCASNSAGGSGGYEQYFGPGTRLTVT.

The chain employs TRBV10-3 and TRBJ1-5, with 9 bases fitting TRBD1. After removal of 4 bases from V and 7 bases from J, the junction contained 5 bases not matched to a gene. The germline V gene has CDR1 ENHRY and CDR2 SYGVKD. This CDR3 has 14 residues. The CDR3, as DNA: TGTGCCATCAGTGCTCTCGGACAGGGGCAGCCCCAGCATTTT. Its translation: CAISALGQGQPQHF.

The chain carries TRBV7-9 and TRBJ1-4; D is perhaps TRBD1 (5 bases). V was pared by 3 bases and J by 4 bases, with 9 bases between. Germline CDR1 SEHNR, CDR2 FQNEAQ (reference sequence). This CDR3 region has 14 residues. The CDR3 region has the DNA TGTGCCAGCAGCTTTACAGGAGTTAATGAAAAACTGTTTTTT. Translation: CASSFTGVNEKLFF.

This sequence joins TRBV6-5 and TRBJ1-5; 7 bases fit TRBD1. With 5 bases clipped from V and 5 bases from J, the junction kept 9 bases outside the gene matches. Germline V gives CDR1 MNHEY, CDR2 SVGAGI. The CDR3 extends over 15 amino acids. CDR3: CASSPMEGADQPQHF. CDR3 nucleotides: TGTGCCAGCAGTCCCATGGAGGGGGCGGATCAGCCCCAGCATTTT.

In nucleotides, the CDR3 is TGTGCCAGCAGCCTCAATGTGGTCGGCTACGAGCAGTACTTC. Protein sequence: CASSLNVVGYEQYF. The chain links TRBV11-2 to TRBJ2-7; D is unclear. This CDR3 has 14 residues. Germline CDR1 reads SGHAT; CDR2 reads FQNNGV. V lost 5 bases and J lost 3, with 14 bases in between.

V gene TRBV28 combines with J gene TRBJ1-2; 8 positions match TRBD1. The CDR3 sequence is 14 residues long. The trim removed 3 bases at V and 8 bases at J, leaving 8 bases unmatched. Germline V gene sequence: CDR1 MDHEN, CDR2 SYDVKM. The CDR3 here is CASSFGGTGNGYTF. The CDR3 coding sequence is TGTGCCAGCAGTTTTGGAGGGACAGGCAACGGCTACACCTTC.

This chain uses TRBV15 with TRBJ2-2; a possible D gene is TRBD2 (5 bases). Trimming removed 1 base at V and 7 bases at J, with 13 bases between. Germline V lookup: CDR1 LNHNV, CDR2 YYDKDF (reference sequence). This CDR3 spans 15 amino acids. The CDR3 loop is CATSRGGIGIGELFF. The CDR3 DNA is TGTGCCACCAGCAGAGGTGGGATCGGGATCGGGGAGCTGTTTTTT.